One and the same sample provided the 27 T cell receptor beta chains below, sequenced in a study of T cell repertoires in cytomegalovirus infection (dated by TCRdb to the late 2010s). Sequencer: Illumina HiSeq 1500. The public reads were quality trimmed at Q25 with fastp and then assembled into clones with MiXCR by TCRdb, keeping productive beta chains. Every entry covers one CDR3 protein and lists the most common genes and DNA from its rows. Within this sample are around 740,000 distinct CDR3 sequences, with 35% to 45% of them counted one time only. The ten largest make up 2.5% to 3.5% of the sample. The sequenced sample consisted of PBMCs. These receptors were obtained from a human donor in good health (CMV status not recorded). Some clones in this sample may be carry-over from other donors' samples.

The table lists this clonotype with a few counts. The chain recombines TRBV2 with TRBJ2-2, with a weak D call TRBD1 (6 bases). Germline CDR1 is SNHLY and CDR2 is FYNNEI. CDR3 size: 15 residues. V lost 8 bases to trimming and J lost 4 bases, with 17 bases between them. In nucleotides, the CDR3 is TGTGCCAGCGCCGCCACAGGGACATCCACCGGGGAGCTGTTTTTT. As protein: CASAATGTSTGELFF.

The CDR3 DNA reads TGTGCCAGCAGCTCCCAACCCTTAGCGGGGGGGGGAAATGAGCAGTTCTTC. It translates to CASSSQPLAGGGNEQFF. The chain is built from TRBV7-2 and TRBJ2-1; 11 bases map to TRBD2. In germline, CDR1 is SGHTA, CDR2 FQGNSA. CDR3 size: 17 residues. Trimming removed 4 bases from V and 7 bases from J; junction bases left unmatched: 12.

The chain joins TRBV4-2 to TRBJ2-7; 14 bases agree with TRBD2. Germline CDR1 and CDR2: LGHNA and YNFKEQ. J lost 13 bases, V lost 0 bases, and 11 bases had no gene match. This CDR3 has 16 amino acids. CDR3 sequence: CASSQDLGTSGSDVYF. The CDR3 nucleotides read TGTGCCAGCAGCCAAGATCTGGGGACTAGCGGGAGCGACGTTTACTTC.

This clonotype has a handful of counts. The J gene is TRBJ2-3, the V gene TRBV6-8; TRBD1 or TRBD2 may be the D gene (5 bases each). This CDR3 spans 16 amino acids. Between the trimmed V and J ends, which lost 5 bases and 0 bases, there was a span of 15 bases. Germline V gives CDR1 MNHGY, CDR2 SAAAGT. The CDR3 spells CASSPRDLPSTDTQYF. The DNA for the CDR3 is TGTGCCAGCAGTCCCAGGGACCTCCCTAGCACAGATACGCAGTATTTT.

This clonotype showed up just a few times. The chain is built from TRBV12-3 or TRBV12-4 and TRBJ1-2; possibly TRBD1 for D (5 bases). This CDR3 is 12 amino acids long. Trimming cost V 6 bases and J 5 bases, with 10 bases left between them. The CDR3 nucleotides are TGTGCCAGCAGAAGCAGGGAGTATGGCTACACCTTC. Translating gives CASRSREYGYTF.

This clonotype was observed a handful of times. Here the CDR3 reads CASSAGTPTYEQYF. The CDR3 DNA reads TGCGCCAGCAGCGCCGGAACACCGACCTACGAGCAGTACTTC. V gene TRBV5-1 combines with J gene TRBJ2-7; no clear D gene. This CDR3 is built from 14 residues. V was pared by 4 bases and J by 2 bases, with 13 bases between. From germline, CDR1 is SGHRS and CDR2 YFSETQ.

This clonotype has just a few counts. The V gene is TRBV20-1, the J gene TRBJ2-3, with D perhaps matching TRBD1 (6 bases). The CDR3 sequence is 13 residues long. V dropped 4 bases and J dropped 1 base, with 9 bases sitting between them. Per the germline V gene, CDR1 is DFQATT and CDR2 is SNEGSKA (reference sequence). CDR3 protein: CSANRAGTDTQYF. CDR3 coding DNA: TGCAGTGCTAACAGGGCCGGCACAGATACGCAGTATTTT.

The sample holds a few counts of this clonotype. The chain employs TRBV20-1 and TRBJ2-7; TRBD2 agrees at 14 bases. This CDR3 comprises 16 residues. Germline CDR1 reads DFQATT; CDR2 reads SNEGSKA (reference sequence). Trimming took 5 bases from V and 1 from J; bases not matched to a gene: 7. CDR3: CSAPGLAGDISYEQYF. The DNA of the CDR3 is TGCAGTGCTCCGGGACTAGCGGGAGATATTTCCTACGAGCAGTACTTC.

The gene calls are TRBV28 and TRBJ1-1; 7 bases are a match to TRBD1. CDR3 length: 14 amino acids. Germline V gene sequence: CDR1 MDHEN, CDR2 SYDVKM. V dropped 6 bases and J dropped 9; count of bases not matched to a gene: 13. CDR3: CASSLSTDRVQAFF. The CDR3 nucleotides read TGTGCCAGCAGCCTATCAACCGACAGGGTTCAAGCTTTCTTT.

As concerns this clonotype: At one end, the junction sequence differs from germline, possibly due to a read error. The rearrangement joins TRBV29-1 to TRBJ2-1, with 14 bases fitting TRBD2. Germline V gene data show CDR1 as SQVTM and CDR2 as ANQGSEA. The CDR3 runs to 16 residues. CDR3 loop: CSVEGTSGGPSNEQFF. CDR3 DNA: TGCAGCGTAGAAGGGACTAGCGGGGGCCCCTCCAATGAGCAGTTCTTC.

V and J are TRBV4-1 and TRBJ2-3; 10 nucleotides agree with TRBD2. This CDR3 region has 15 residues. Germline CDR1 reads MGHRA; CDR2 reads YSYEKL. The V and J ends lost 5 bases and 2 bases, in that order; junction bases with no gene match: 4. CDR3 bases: TGCGCCAGCAGCGCCAGCGGGAGGGTCACAGATACGCAGTATTTT. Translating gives CASSASGRVTDTQYF.

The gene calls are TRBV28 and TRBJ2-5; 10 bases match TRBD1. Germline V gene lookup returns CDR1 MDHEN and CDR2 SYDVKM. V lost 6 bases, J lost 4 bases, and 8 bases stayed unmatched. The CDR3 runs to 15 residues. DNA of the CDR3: TGTGCCAGCAGACGACCGGACAGGGGGGGAGAGACCCAGTACTTC. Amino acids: CASRRPDRGGETQYF.

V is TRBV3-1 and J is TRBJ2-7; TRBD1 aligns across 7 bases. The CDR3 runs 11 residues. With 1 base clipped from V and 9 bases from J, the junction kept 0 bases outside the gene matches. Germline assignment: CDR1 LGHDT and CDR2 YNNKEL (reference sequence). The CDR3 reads CASSQGQGQYF. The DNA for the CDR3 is TGTGCCAGCAGCCAAGGACAGGGGCAGTACTTC.

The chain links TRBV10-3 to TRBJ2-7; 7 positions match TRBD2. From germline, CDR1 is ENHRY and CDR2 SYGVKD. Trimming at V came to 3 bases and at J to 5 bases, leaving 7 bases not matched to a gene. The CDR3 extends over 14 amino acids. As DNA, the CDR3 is TGTGCCATCAGTGACCGACTAGCATGGGACGAGCAGTACTTC. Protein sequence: CAISDRLAWDEQYF.

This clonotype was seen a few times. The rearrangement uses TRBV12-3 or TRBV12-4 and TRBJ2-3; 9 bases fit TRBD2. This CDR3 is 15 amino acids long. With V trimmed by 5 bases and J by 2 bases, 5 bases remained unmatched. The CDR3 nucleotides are TGTGCCAGCAGTACCCTAGCGGGGTCCACAGATACGCAGTATTTT. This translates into CASSTLAGSTDTQYF.

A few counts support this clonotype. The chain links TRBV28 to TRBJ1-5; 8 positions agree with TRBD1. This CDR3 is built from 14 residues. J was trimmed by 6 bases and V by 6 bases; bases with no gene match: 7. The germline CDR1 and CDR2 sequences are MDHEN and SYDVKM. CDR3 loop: CASRSTGGLQPQHF. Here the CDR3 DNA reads TGTGCCAGCAGATCCACAGGGGGTCTTCAGCCCCAGCATTTT.

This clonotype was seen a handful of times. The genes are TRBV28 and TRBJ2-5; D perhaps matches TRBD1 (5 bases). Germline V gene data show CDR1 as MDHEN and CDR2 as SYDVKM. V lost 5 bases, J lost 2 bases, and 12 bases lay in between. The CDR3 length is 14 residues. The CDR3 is CASSPFDSQETQYF. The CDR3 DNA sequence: TGTGCCAGCAGTCCGTTCGACAGTCAAGAGACCCAGTACTTC.

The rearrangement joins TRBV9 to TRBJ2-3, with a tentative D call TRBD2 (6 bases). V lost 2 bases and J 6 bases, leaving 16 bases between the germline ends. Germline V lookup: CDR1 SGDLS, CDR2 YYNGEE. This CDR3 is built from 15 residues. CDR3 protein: CASSVPLTSRDTQYF. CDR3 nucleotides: TGTGCCAGCAGCGTTCCCCTAACTAGCCGCGATACGCAGTATTTT.

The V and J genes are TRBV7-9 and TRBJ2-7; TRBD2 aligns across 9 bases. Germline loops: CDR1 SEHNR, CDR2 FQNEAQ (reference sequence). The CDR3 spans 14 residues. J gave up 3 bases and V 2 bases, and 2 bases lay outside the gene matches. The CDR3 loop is CASSLQAGGYEQYF. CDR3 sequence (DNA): TGTGCCAGCAGCTTACAAGCGGGGGGCTACGAGCAGTACTTC.

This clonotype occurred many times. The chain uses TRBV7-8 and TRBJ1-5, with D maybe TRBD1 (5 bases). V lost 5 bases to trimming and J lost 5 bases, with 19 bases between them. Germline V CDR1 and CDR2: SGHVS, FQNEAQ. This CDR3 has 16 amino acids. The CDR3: CASSAYTRGMDQPQHF. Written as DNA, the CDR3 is TGTGCCAGCAGCGCCTACACGCGGGGGATGGATCAGCCCCAGCATTTT.

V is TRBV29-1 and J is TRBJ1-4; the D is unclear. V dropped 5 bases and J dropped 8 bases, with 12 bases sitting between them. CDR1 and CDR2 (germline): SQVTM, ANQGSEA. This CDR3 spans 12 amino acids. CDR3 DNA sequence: TGCAGCGTTACCGATTTTGGGGAAAAACTGTTTTTT. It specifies CSVTDFGEKLFF.

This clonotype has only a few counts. The CDR3: CAITRTANTEAFF. Written as DNA, the CDR3 is TGTGCCATCACTCGGACAGCGAACACTGAAGCTTTCTTT. The chain is built from TRBV10-3 and TRBJ1-1; D may be TRBD1 (6 bases). V lost 7 bases to trimming and J lost 1 base, with 10 bases between them. The CDR3 spans 13 residues. The germline V gene encodes CDR1 ENHRY and CDR2 SYGVKD.

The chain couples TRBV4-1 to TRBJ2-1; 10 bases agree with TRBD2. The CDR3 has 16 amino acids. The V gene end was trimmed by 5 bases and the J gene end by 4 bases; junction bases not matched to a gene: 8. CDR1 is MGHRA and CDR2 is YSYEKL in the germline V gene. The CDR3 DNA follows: TGCGCCAGCAGCTCTCTCCTAGCGGGAGAATACAATGAGCAGTTCTTC. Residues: CASSSLLAGEYNEQFF.

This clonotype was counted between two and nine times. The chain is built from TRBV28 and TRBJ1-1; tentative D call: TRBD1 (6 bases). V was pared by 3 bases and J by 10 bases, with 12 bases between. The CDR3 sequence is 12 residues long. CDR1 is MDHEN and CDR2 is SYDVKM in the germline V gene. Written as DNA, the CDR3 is TGTGCCAGCAGTTTGGACAGACTAAGAGCTTTCTTT. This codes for CASSLDRLRAFF.

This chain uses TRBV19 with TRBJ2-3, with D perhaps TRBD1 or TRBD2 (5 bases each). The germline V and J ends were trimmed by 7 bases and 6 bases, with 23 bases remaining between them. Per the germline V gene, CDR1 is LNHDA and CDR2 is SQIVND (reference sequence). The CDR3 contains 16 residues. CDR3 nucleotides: TGTGCCAGTACCCCCGGTCGGGGCAGAAAAGCGGATACGCAGTATTTT. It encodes CASTPGRGRKADTQYF. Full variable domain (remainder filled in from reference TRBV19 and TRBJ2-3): DGGITQSPKYLFRKEGQNVTLSCEQNLNHDAMYWYRQDPGQGLRLIYYSQIVNDFQKGDIAEGYSVSREKKESFPLTVTSAQKNPTAFYLCASTPGRGRKADTQYFGPGTRLTVL.

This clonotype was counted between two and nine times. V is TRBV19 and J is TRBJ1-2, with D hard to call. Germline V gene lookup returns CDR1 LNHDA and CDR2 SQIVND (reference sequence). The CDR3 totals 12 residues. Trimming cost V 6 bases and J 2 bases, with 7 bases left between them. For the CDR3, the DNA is TGTGCCAGTAGGGCAGACAACTATGGCTACACCTTC. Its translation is CASRADNYGYTF.

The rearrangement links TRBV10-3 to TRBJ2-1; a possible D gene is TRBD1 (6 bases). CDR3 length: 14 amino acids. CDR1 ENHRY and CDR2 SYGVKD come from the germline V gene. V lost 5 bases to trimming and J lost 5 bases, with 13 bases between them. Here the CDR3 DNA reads TGTGCCATCAGTAATTTGGGGGCGAACAATGAGCAGTTCTTC. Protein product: CAISNLGANNEQFF.